This entry lists 5 T cell receptor beta chains sequenced from one sample in a study of PD-1 blockade in classical Hodgkin lymphoma. Here immunoSEQ multiplex PCR was the method, and the copy in TCRdb shows in-frame clones only, minus some. The sample has 20,000 to 25,000 clones; around two thirds are singletons. There was relapse after autologous stem cell transplantation in every patient, and there was variation in brentuximab vedotin exposure. The specimen was peripheral blood mononuclear cells (PBMCs), collected at baseline. These receptors were collected from a human donor with classical Hodgkin lymphoma.

This clone is categorized as medium-sized. The genes are TRBV18 and TRBJ2-7; perhaps TRBD1 as D (6 bases). Deletions cut 4 bases from V and 0 bases from J, with 10 bases between. The CDR3 is 14 residues long. Germline CDR1 is KGHSH and CDR2 is LQKENI. CDR3 loop: CASSLGQLSYEQYF. For the CDR3, the DNA is TGTGCCAGCTCACTAGGACAGCTCTCCTACGAGCAGTACTTC.

This chain uses TRBV28 with TRBJ2-6; TRBD1 might be the D (6 bases). The V gene lost 3 bases and the J gene lost 2 bases, with 11 bases spanning the gap. Per the germline V gene, CDR1 is MDHEN and CDR2 is SYDVKM. This CDR3 has 16 residues. In DNA form, the CDR3 reads TGTGCCAGCAGTTTTCTTGAGGGGGCTGGGGCCAACGTCCTGACTTTC. This sequence encodes CASSFLEGAGANVLTF.

The chain uses TRBV28 and TRBJ2-7; 7 bases fit TRBD1. V shed 7 bases and J 3 bases; nucleotides not matched to a gene: 15. The CDR3 contains 16 residues. CDR1 and CDR2 (germline): MDHEN, SYDVKM. This CDR3 reads CASTSLWQGVVYEQYF. The CDR3 DNA is TGTGCCAGCACCTCCTTGTGGCAGGGGGTTGTCTACGAGCAGTACTTC.

V usage is TRBV10-1 and J usage is TRBJ2-3; 9 bases fit TRBD2. The CDR3 loop spans 16 amino acids. Germline V lookup: CDR1 WNHNN, CDR2 SYGVQD (reference sequence). Germline trimming cut 3 bases from V and 4 bases from J; bases unmatched to any gene: 8. CDR3 DNA: TGCGCCAGCAGTGACGCGGGACTAGCCGAATCAGATACGCAGTATTTT. Translation: CASSDAGLAESDTQYF.

This chain connects TRBV9 to TRBJ2-2, with 8 bases identical to TRBD1. The CDR3 sequence is 17 residues long. The V gene's germline CDR1 is SGDLS and CDR2 YYNGEE. The junction had 12 bases not matched to a gene; V was cut back by 4 bases and J by 4 bases. CDR3 DNA sequence: TGTGCCAGCAGCTCTACAGGGGGAAGACCGAGCACCGGGGAGCTGTTTTTT. Its translation: CASSSTGGRPSTGELFF. The full variable domain, completed using reference TRBV9 and TRBJ2-2, is DSGVTQTPKHLITATGQRVTLRCSPRSGDLSVYWYQQSLDQGLQFLIQYYNGEERAKGNILERFSAQQFPDLHSELNLSSLELGDSALYFCASSSTGGRPSTGELFFGEGSRLTVL.